This record looks at one TCR beta chain sequence and its context. This entry comes from a study of immune characterization of retroperitoneal liposarcoma. TCRdb recomputed calls from the PCR reads with MiXCR, one row per CDR3 protein. The table has 3,000 to 3,500 distinct CDR3 sequences, around 40% seen once. V was cut by 5 bases and J by 13 bases, with 24 bases left in between. The CDR3 runs to 15 residues. Looked up from germline, CDR1 is SGHVS and CDR2 is FQNEAQ. Material for sequencing was tumor tissue. The genes are TRBV7-8 and TRBJ2-4; D is unclear. This TCR came from a male donor with retroperitoneal liposarcoma. DNA of the CDR3: TGTGCCAGCAGCGTCCGGGCGACCGAGGTCGGTGAGCAGTACTTC. Its translation is CASSVRATEVGEQYF.